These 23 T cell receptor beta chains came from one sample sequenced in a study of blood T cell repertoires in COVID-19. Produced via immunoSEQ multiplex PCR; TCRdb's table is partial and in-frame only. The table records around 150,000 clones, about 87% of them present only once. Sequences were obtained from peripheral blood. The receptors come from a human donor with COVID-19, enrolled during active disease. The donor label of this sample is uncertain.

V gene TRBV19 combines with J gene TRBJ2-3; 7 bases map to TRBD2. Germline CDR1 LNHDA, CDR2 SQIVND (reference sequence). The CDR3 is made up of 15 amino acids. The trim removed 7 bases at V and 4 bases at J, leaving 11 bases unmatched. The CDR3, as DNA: TGTGCCAGTACCACCCACGGACTAGGAGCAGATACGCAGTATTTT. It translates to CASTTHGLGADTQYF.

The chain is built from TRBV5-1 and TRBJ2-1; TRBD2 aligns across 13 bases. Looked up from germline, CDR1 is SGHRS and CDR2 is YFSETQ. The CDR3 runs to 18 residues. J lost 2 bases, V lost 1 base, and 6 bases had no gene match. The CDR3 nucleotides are TGCGCCAGCAGCTTGAGGACTAGCGGGAGCTTAACCTACAATGAGCAGTTCTTC. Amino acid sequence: CASSLRTSGSLTYNEQFF.

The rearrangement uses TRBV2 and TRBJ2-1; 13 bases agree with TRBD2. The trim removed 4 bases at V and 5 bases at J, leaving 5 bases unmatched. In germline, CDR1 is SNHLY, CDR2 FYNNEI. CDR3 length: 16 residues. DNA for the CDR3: TGTGCCAGCAGTGCCTTGACTAGCGGGGGGAACAATGAGCAGTTCTTC. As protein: CASSALTSGGNNEQFF.

The CDR3 DNA reads TGTGCCAGTCTGGGACAGGAGATCTCTGGAAACACCATATATTTT. It is translated as CASLGQEISGNTIYF. This sequence joins TRBV3-1 (or the pseudogene TRBV3-2) and TRBJ1-3, with TRBD1 matching over 8 bases. Trimming at V came to 9 bases and at J to 0 bases, leaving 7 bases not matched to a gene. Germline assignment: CDR1 LGHDT and CDR2 YNNKEL (reference sequence). The CDR3 is 15 amino acids.

The CDR3 here is CSVAGTGGLYGYTF. In nucleotides, the CDR3 is TGCAGCGTTGCCGGGACAGGGGGACTCTATGGCTACACCTTC. The chain employs TRBV29-1 and TRBJ1-2; 11 bases map to TRBD1. The CDR3 length is 14 residues. Germline loops: CDR1 SQVTM, CDR2 ANQGSEA. V lost 4 bases and J lost 4; bases outside the gene matches: 5.

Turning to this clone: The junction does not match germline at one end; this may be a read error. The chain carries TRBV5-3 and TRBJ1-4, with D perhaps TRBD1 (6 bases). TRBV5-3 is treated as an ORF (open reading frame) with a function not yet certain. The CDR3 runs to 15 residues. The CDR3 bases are TGTGCCAGAAGCCTCGCGATCGGGGGGGCCCCAGAGTTAGGTTTT. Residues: CARSLAIGGAPELGF.

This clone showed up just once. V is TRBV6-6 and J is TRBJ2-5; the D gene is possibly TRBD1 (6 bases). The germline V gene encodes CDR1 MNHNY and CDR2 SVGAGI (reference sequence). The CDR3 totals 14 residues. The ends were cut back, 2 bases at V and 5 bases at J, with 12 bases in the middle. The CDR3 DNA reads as TGTGCCAGCAGTTACGGTGGGGGCCGGGAGACCCAGTACTTC. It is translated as CASSYGGGRETQYF.

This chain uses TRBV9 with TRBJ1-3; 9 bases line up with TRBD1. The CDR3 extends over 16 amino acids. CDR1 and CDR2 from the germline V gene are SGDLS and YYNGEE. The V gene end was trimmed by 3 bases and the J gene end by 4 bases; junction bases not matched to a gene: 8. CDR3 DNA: TGTGCCAGCAGCGAGGGACAGGGATTTTCAGGAAACACCATATATTTT. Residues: CASSEGQGFSGNTIYF.

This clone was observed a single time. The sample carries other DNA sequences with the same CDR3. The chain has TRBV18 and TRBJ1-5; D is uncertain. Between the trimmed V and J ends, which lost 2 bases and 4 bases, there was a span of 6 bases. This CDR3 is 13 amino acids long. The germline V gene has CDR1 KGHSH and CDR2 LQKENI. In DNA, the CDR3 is TGTGCCAGCTCACCAGGGCAGAATCAGCCCCAGCATTTT. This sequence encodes CASSPGQNQPQHF.

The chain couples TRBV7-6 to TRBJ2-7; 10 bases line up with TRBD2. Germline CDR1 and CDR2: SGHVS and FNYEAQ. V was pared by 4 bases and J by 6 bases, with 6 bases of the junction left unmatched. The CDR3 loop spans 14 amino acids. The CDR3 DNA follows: TGTGCCAGCAGCTGGAGCGGGGGGGCCTCCGAGCAGTACTTC. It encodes CASSWSGGASEQYF.

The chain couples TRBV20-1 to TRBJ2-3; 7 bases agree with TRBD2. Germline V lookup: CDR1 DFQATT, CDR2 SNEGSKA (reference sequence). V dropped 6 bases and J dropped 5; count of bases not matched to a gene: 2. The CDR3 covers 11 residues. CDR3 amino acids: CSAAGVDTQYF. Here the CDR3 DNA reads TGCAGTGCGGCGGGGGTAGATACGCAGTATTTT.

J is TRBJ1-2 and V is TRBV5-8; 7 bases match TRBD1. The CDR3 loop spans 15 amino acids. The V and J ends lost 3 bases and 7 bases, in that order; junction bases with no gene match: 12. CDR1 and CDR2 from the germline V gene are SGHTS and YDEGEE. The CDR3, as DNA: TGTGCCAGCAGCTGGGGACAGCCGGGGGTTTTTGGCTACACCTTC. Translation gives CASSWGQPGVFGYTF.

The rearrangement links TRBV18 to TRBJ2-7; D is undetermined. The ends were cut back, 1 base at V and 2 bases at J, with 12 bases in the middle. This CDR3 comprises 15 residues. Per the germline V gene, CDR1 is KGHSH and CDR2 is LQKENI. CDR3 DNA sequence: TGTGCCAGCTCACCACTTAGAGCTCCTACCTACGAGCAGTACTTC. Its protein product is CASSPLRAPTYEQYF.

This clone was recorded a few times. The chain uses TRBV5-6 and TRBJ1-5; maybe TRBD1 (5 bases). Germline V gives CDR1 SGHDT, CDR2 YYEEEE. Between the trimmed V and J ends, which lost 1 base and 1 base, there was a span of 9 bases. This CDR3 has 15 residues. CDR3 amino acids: CASSLQGLSNQPQHF. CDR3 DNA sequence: TGTGCCAGCAGCTTGCAGGGCCTAAGCAATCAGCCCCAGCATTTT.

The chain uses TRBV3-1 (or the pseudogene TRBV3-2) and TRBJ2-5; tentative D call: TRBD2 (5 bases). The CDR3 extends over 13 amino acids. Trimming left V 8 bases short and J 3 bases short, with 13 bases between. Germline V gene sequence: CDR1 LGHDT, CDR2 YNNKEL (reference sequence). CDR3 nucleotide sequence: TGTGCCAGCGCACGAGGGAACGAAGAGACCCAGTACTTC. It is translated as CASARGNEETQYF.

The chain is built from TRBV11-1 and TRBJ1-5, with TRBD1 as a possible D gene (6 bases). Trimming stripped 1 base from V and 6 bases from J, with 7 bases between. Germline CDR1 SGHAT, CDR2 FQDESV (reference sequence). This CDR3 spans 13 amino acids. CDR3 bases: TGTGCCAGCAGCTTAGTACAGGGTCAGCCCCAGCATTTT. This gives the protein CASSLVQGQPQHF.

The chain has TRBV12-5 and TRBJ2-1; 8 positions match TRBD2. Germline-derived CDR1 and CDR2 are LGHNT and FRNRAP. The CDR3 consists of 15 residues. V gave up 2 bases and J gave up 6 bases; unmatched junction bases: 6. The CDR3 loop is CASGLSLAVFNEQFF. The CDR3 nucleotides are TGTGCTAGTGGTTTGTCACTAGCGGTCTTCAATGAGCAGTTCTTC.

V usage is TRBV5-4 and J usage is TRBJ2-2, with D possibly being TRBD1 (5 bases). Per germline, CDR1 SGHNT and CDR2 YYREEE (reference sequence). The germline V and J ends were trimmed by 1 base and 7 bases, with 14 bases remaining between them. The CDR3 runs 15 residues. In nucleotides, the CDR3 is TGTGCCAGCAGCTTGTCACAGGATGGCGGCGGGGAGCTGTTTTTT. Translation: CASSLSQDGGGELFF.

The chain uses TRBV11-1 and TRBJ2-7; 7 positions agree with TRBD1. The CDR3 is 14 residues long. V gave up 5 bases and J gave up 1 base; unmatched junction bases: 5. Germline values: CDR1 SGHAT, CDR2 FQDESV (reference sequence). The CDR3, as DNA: TGTGCCAGCAGCCCTCCGGACAGGTCCTACGAGCAGTACTTC. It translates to CASSPPDRSYEQYF.

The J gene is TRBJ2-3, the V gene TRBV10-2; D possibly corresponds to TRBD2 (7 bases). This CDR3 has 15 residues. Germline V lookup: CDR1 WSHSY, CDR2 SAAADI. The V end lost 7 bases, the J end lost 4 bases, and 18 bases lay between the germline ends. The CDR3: CASTGVAGVPDTQYF. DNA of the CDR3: TGCGCCAGCACAGGGGTGGCGGGAGTCCCAGATACGCAGTATTTT.

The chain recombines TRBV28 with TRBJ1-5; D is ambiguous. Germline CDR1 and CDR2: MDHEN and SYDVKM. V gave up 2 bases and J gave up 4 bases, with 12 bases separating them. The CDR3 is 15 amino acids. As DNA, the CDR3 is TGTGCCAGCAGTTTAACAACTGAACTAAATCAGCCCCAGCATTTT. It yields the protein CASSLTTELNQPQHF. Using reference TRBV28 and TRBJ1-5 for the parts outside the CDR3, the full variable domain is DVKVTQSSRYLVKRTGEKVFLECVQDMDHENMFWYRQDPGLGLRLIYFSYDVKMKEKGDIPEGYSVSREKKERFSLILESASTNQTSMYLCASSLTTELNQPQHFGDGTRLSIL.

The CDR3: CASSLFPGGPYEQYF. CDR3 DNA: TGTGCCAGCAGCTTGTTCCCGGGGGGGCCCTACGAGCAGTACTTC. The chain links TRBV5-4 to TRBJ2-7; TRBD2 matches 8 bases. This CDR3 contains 15 residues. Germline V lookup: CDR1 SGHNT, CDR2 YYREEE (reference sequence). With V trimmed by 1 base and J by 2 bases, 5 bases remained unmatched.

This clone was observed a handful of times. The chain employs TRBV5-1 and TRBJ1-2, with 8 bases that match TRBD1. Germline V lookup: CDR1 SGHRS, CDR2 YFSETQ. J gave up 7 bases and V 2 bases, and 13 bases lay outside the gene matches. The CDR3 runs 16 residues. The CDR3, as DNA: TGCGCCAGCAGCTTCGACTTCTTAGGACAGGGTATTGGCTACACCTTC. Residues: CASSFDFLGQGIGYTF. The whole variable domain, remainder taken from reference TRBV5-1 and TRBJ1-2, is KAGVTQTPRYLIKTRGQQVTLSCSPISGHRSVSWYQQTPGQGLQFLFEYFSETQRNKGNFPGRFSGRQFSNSRSEMNVSTLELGDSALYLCASSFDFLGQGIGYTFGSGTRLTVV.